The 7 T cell receptor beta chains in this list originate from one sample, sequenced in a study of blood T cell repertoires in COVID-19. Produced via immunoSEQ multiplex PCR; TCRdb's table is partial and in-frame only. The sample yields around 450,000 clones, around 90% seen once. The source material was PBMCs or T cells enriched from blood (not recorded which). All receptors come from a woman aged 18-29 years who had recovered from COVID-19.

The chain links TRBV2 to TRBJ2-1; 7 bases match TRBD2. Germline V gene data show CDR1 as SNHLY and CDR2 as FYNNEI. The CDR3 consists of 13 residues. The V and J ends lost 6 bases and 5 bases, in that order; junction bases with no gene match: 4. The CDR3 coding sequence is TGTGCCAGCAGGGTGGGACTAAACAATGAGCAGTTCTTC. Its translation is CASRVGLNNEQFF.

This clone is a singleton in its sample. The rearrangement uses TRBV5-8 and TRBJ2-5, with TRBD1 as a possible D gene (5 bases). The CDR3 loop spans 14 amino acids. Germline V gene data show CDR1 as SGHTS and CDR2 as YDEGEE. The V and J ends lost 0 bases and 7 bases respectively, with 13 bases between them. DNA for the CDR3: TGTGCCAGCAGCTTGGGGGGCCGGTTAGGGACCCAGTACTTC. Protein: CASSLGGRLGTQYF.

This chain links TRBV6-2 or TRBV6-3 with TRBJ1-2; D gene uncertain. V lost 2 bases and J lost 4, with 5 bases in between. Germline CDR1 reads MNHEY; CDR2 reads SVGEGT. The CDR3 is 12 residues long. CDR3 residues: CASSYVLYGYTF. The DNA for the CDR3 is TGTGCCAGCAGTTACGTACTCTATGGCTACACCTTC.

The CDR3 region is CSASSLPTGGNTIYF. CDR3 in DNA: TGCAGTGCTAGTAGTCTACCGACCGGGGGAAACACCATATATTTT. The chain has TRBV20-1 and TRBJ1-3; D remains ambiguous. The CDR3 extends over 15 amino acids. V gave up 3 bases and J gave up 4 bases, with 16 bases separating them. The V gene's germline CDR1 is DFQATT and CDR2 SNEGSKA (reference sequence).

The CDR3 loop reads CASSHAGTSGGYFQETQYF. DNA for the CDR3: TGTGCCAGCAGCCATGCCGGGACTAGCGGGGGGTATTTCCAAGAGACCCAGTACTTC. The gene calls are TRBV4-2 and TRBJ2-5, with 15 bases matching TRBD2. Germline-derived CDR1 and CDR2 are LGHNA and YNFKEQ. The CDR3 is made up of 19 amino acids. With 3 bases clipped from V and 1 base from J, the junction kept 9 bases outside the gene matches.

V and J are TRBV6-1 and TRBJ2-7; D is undetermined. From germline, CDR1 is MNHNS and CDR2 SASEGT. This CDR3 is 15 amino acids long. V dropped 3 bases and J dropped 6 bases, with 18 bases sitting between them. The CDR3 is CASSEFRSPRSEQYF. CDR3 coding DNA: TGTGCCAGCAGTGAGTTCAGGTCCCCTCGTAGCGAGCAGTACTTC.

V and J are TRBV5-8 and TRBJ1-5, with D uncertain. V was shortened by 4 bases and J by 4 bases, with 15 bases between the two germline ends. In germline, CDR1 is SGHTS, CDR2 YDEGEE. CDR3 length: 15 amino acids. The CDR3 DNA reads as TGTGCCAGCAGCGCCCCGGAGCGCCTAAATCAGCCCCAGCATTTT. Protein sequence: CASSAPERLNQPQHF.